This T cell receptor (beta chain) appears in the sequencing data of a study of blood T cell repertoires in COVID-19. Across the study: T cells, B-cell-depleted T cells, or PBMCs provided the cDNA or gDNA that served as material.

Germline V lookup: CDR1 SGHRS, CDR2 YFSETQ. This CDR3 contains 14 residues. The junction had 2 bases not matched to a gene; V was cut back by 1 base and J by 6 bases. How the authors handled the data: Amplification of reference gene primers provided the estimated nucleated cell counts. Sequenced by immunoSEQ multiplex PCR; TCRdb stores in-frame clones only, minus some. Clone size and V and J calls were adopted from that table, with D and trimming inferred from the DNA. The table shows around 140,000 clones, with approximately 80% occurring only once. This TCR derives from a man in his 70s who had recovered from COVID-19. Sequences were obtained from peripheral blood. V gene TRBV5-1 combines with J gene TRBJ2-7; TRBD1 matches 12 bases. The CDR3 spells CASSLWDRGPEQYF. The CDR3 DNA reads as TGCGCCAGCAGCTTGTGGGACAGGGGGCCCGAGCAGTACTTC. Using reference TRBV5-1 and TRBJ2-7 for the parts outside the CDR3, the full variable domain is KAGVTQTPRYLIKTRGQQVTLSCSPISGHRSVSWYQQTPGQGLQFLFEYFSETQRNKGNFPGRFSGRQFSNSRSEMNVSTLELGDSALYLCASSLWDRGPEQYFGPGTRLTVT.